This T cell receptor (beta chain) was sequenced during a study of regulatory T cells in long-lasting Graves disease. For the study at large: Patients newly diagnosed with Graves' had been on antithyroid drugs for under 3 months. Findings and limits, study-wide: Persistent Graves' disease cases displayed lower TCR diversity than newly diagnosed ones.

Germline loops: CDR1 MNHNS, CDR2 SASEGT. This CDR3 has 14 amino acids. Trimming removed 7 bases from V and 1 base from J, with 13 bases in between. iRepertoire HTBI primers and Arm-PCR of CDR3 regions built TCR beta libraries. TCRdb ran MiXCR on the multiplex PCR reads and lists one entry per CDR3 protein. The sample lists fewer than 650,000 distinct CDR3 sequences; roughly 15% were seen once. Details on this clonotype: Its antigen is not known.

Described time point: newly diagnosed GD, antithyroid drugs for less than 3 months. There was RNA extracted from PBMCs, and the TCR library was made from it. This sample was also put to use in a study of T cells in Graves' hyperthyroidism and ophthalmopathy.

The chain has TRBV6-1 and TRBJ2-5; D is uncertain. The sequenced sample was peripheral blood mononuclear cells (PBMCs), obtained at new diagnosis, from a patient treated with antithyroid drugs. This clonotype was sampled from a woman between 25 and 40 years old with Graves disease. The CDR3, as DNA: TGTGCCAGCACCGCTCGATGGGCCCAAGAGACCCAGTACTTC. As protein: CASTARWAQETQYF.